This TCR beta chain was captured by sequencing in a study of T cell repertoires in cytomegalovirus infection. Across the whole study: Matching HLA type, along with CMV infection, was indicated by public TCR beta signatures. Study outcomes and limitations: Across the ex vivo response, the dominant clonotypes were HLA-C-restricted CMV-specific TCR beta clonotypes. Summed public TCR beta family frequency identified CMV carriers bearing the relevant HLA.

This CDR3 spans 12 amino acids. Germline CDR1 SGHTA, CDR2 FQGNSA. TCRdb called the reads again in MiXCR, with one record for every CDR3 protein. Found here are around 450,000 distinct CDR3 sequences, about a third of them singletons; the top ten hold approximately 13%. The table lists this clonotype with a few counts. Its antigen is unidentified. One end of the junction does not line up with germline, which may come from a read error. The chain links TRBV7-2 to TRBJ1-1, with D tentatively TRBD1 (5 bases). This TCR was sampled from a human donor in good health (CMV status not recorded). Some clones in this sample may be carry-over from other donors' samples. The sample taken for sequencing was PBMCs. The CDR3 DNA sequence: TGTGCCAGCAGCTTTGGGGCAACTGATGCTTTCTTT. Translating gives CASSFGATDAFF. The entire variable domain, with the rest obtained from reference TRBV7-2 and TRBJ1-1, is as follows: GAGVSQSPSNKVTEKGKDVELRCDPISGHTALYWYRQSLGQGLEFLIYFQGNSAPDKSGLPSDRFSAERTGGSVSTLTIQRTQQEDSAVYLCASSFGATDAFFGQGTRLTVV.